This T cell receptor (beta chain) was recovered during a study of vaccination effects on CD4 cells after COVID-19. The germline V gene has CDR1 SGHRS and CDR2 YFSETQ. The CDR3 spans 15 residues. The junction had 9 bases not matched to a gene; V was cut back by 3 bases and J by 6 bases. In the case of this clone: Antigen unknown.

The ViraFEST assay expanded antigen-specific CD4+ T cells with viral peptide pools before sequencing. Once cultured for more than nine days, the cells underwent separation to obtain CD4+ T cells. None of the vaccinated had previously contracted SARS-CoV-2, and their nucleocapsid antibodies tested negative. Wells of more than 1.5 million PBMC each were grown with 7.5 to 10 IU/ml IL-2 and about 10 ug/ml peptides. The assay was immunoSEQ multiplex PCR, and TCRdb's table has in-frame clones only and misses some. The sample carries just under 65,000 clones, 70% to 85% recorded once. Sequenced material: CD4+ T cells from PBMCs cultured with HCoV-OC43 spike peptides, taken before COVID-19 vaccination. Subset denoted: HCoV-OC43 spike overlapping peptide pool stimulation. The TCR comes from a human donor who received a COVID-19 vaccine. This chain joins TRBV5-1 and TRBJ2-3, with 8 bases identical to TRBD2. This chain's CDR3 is CASSSRGLVRDTQYF. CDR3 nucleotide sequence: TGCGCCAGCAGCTCGAGGGGACTAGTGAGGGATACGCAGTATTTT. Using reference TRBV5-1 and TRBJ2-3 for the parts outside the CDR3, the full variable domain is KAGVTQTPRYLIKTRGQQVTLSCSPISGHRSVSWYQQTPGQGLQFLFEYFSETQRNKGNFPGRFSGRQFSNSRSEMNVSTLELGDSALYLCASSSRGLVRDTQYFGPGTRLTVL.